These T cell receptor beta chains were read from a single sample in a study of identical twins. TCRdb fed the 5' RACE reads into MiXCR, producing one record per CDR3 protein. The data hold some 900,000 distinct CDR3 sequences, with 12% observed a single time. These same records also appear under a second study, on yellow fever vaccine responses in identical twins.

Sequences were obtained from PBMCs. The receptors were sampled from a woman aged 18-29 years in good health. CDR3s include the opening cysteine and the closing phenylalanine or tryptophan. A D gene is named only where the DNA matches it firmly. Rows may omit the clone size; those that give it use once, few, many or a size class.

size	length	D	V	J	CDR3	DNA
few	21	TRBD2	TRBV19	TRBJ2-3	CASSIAFPGTRLAGRTDTQYF	TGTGCCAGTAGTATAGCCTTTCCTGGGACGCGACTAGCGGGACGCACAGATACGCAGTATTTT
few	13	NA	TRBV7-3	TRBJ2-3	CASSPQTWGTQYF	TGTGCCAGCAGCCCCCAGACTTGGGGGACGCAGTATTTT
NA	18	TRBD1	TRBV6-9	TRBJ2-2	CAITRDRGRLSNTGELFF	TGTGCCATTACCCGGGACAGGGGTAGACTTTCGAACACCGGGGAGCTGTTTTTT
NA	17	TRBD2	TRBV5-1	TRBJ2-2	CASSRSGSQNPNGELFF	TGCGCCAGCAGCAGGAGCGGGAGTCAAAACCCTAACGGGGAGCTGTTTTTT
NA	17	NA	TRBV9	TRBJ2-6	CASSVGWGNSGANVLTF	TGTGCCAGCAGCGTAGGATGGGGGAACTCTGGGGCCAACGTCCTGACTTTC
NA	17	TRBD1	TRBV5-1	TRBJ2-7	CASSLDPRDREPYEQYF	TGCGCCAGCAGCTTGGACCCTCGGGACAGAGAACCCTACGAGCAGTACTTC
few	13	TRBD1	TRBV12-3/TRBV12-4	TRBJ1-2	CASTGDRGRGYTF	TGTGCCAGCACCGGGGACAGGGGCAGGGGCTACACCTTC
few	17	NA	TRBV7-8	TRBJ1-2	CASSLVWQGSYNYGYTF	TGTGCCAGCAGCTTAGTTTGGCAGGGGAGTTATAACTATGGCTACACCTTC
NA	12	NA	TRBV27	TRBJ2-1	CASRSPAHEQFF	TGTGCCAGCAGATCTCCTGCACACGAGCAGTTCTTC
few	16	TRBD1	TRBV12-3/TRBV12-4	TRBJ1-1	CASSLHRGLQGTEAFF	TGTGCCAGCAGTTTGCACAGGGGGCTCCAGGGCACTGAAGCTTTCTTT
few	16	NA	TRBV25-1	TRBJ1-1	CASSRAGGGSSWEAFF	TGTGCCAGCAGTAGAGCAGGAGGGGGATCCAGTTGGGAAGCTTTCTTT
many	15	TRBD1	TRBV7-9	TRBJ2-5	CASSLEGTEKETQYF	TGTGCCAGCAGCTTAGAGGGGACAGAAAAAGAGACCCAGTACTTC
few	15	NA	TRBV7-6	TRBJ2-5	CASSFQKTSWETQYF	TGTGCCAGCAGCTTCCAGAAAACTTCGTGGGAGACCCAGTACTTC
many	13	NA	TRBV5-1	TRBJ1-1	CASSLDRVDEAFF	TGCGCCAGCAGCTTGGACAGGGTGGATGAAGCTTTCTTT
NA	15	NA	TRBV7-8	TRBJ1-6	CASSLEVQTNSPLHF	TGTGCCAGCAGCTTAGAGGTTCAGACAAATTCACCCCTCCACTTT
NA	14	NA	TRBV20-1	TRBJ1-4	CSAGEAGSSEKLFF	TGCAGTGCGGGGGAGGCAGGGAGTAGTGAAAAACTGTTTTTT
many	13	TRBD1	TRBV6-1	TRBJ2-1	CASRGTELLEQFF	TGTGCCAGCAGGGGGACAGAACTCCTGGAGCAGTTCTTC
few	15	TRBD2	TRBV20-1	TRBJ2-3	CSAPLAGEGTDTQYF	TGCAGTGCTCCACTAGCGGGCGAAGGCACAGATACGCAGTATTTT
NA	14	NA	TRBV28	TRBJ1-5	CASRRQGGNQPQHF	TGTGCCAGCAGAAGGCAGGGAGGAAATCAGCCCCAGCATTTT
NA	13	NA	TRBV20-1	TRBJ1-6	CSADGPRNSPLHF	TGCAGTGCTGACGGGCCCCGAAATTCACCCCTCCACTTT
many	13	NA	TRBV5-5	TRBJ2-5	CASSLVREETQYF	TGTGCCAGCAGCTTGGTCAGGGAAGAGACCCAGTACTTC
few	13	NA	TRBV14	TRBJ2-7	CASSHSRVYEQYF	TGTGCCAGCAGCCACTCCAGGGTCTACGAGCAGTACTTC
many	12	NA	TRBV3-1	TRBJ2-3	CASSHVTDTQYF	TGTGCCAGCAGCCATGTCACAGATACGCAGTATTTT
NA	16	TRBD2	TRBV28	TRBJ2-1	CASSLIGGGTYNEQFF	TGTGCCAGCAGTTTAATAGGCGGGGGAACTTACAATGAGCAGTTCTTC
NA	17	NA	TRBV5-6	TRBJ2-2	CASSLDRENGIVGELFF	TGTGCCAGCAGCTTGGATCGGGAGAATGGAATTGTCGGGGAGCTGTTTTTT
few	15	TRBD1	TRBV12-3/TRBV12-4	TRBJ1-2	CASSPMTGINYGYTF	TGTGCCAGCAGCCCTATGACAGGGATTAACTATGGCTACACCTTC
NA	16	TRBD1	TRBV5-1	TRBJ1-1	CASSPGQGHMNTEAFF	TGCGCCAGCAGCCCGGGACAGGGGCACATGAACACTGAAGCTTTCTTT
few	15	TRBD2	TRBV9	TRBJ2-3	CASSATSGFTDTQYF	TGTGCCAGCAGCGCTACTAGCGGTTTCACAGATACGCAGTATTTT
NA	14	NA	TRBV7-9	TRBJ2-5	CASSLVSSAETQYF	TGTGCCAGCAGCTTAGTATCTAGTGCGGAGACCCAGTACTTC
few	15	TRBD2	TRBV7-9	TRBJ2-1	CASSLAGTRNNEQFF	TGTGCCAGCAGCCTAGCCGGGACTAGAAACAATGAGCAGTTCTTC